The 26 T cell receptor beta chains given below trace back to one sample, sequenced in a study of cytotoxic CD8 clonotypes in ibrutinib-treated CLL. Method: immunoSEQ multiplex PCR; TCRdb's copy keeps in-frame clones and lacks some. Here the sample spans 330,000 or so clones, roughly 70% being singletons. The starting material was PBMCs, obtained after 36 months of ibrutinib treatment. Receptor source: a human donor with chronic lymphocytic leukemia.

The chain has TRBV6-5 and TRBJ2-1, with 13 bases matching TRBD2. This CDR3 is built from 14 residues. The V segment lost 7 bases and the J segment 7 bases; nucleotides outside the gene matches: 4. Per the germline V gene, CDR1 is MNHEY and CDR2 is SVGAGI. The CDR3 bases are TGTGCCAGCACACTAGCGGGGGGGCAGAATGAGCAGTTCTTC. Translated: CASTLAGGQNEQFF.

This clone was found a few times. Other DNA sequences in the sample encode the same CDR3. The CDR3 DNA follows: TGTGCCATCAGTGAGTCCGGGTTCTCTGGAAACACCATATATTTT. Translation gives CAISESGFSGNTIYF. The rearrangement links TRBV10-3 to TRBJ1-3, with D hard to call. CDR3 length: 15 residues. Germline lookup yields CDR1 ENHRY and CDR2 SYGVKD. V was pared by 0 bases and J by 0 bases, with 6 bases between.

The chain's CDR3 is CASSLGRDRDSPLHF. CDR3 nucleotides: TGTGCCAGCAGCTTAGGACGGGACAGGGATTCACCCCTCCACTTT. The rearrangement joins TRBV7-8 to TRBJ1-6; TRBD1 matches 9 bases. J was trimmed by 8 bases and V by 1 base; bases with no gene match: 3. This CDR3 region has 15 residues. Germline V gene lookup returns CDR1 SGHVS and CDR2 FQNEAQ.

The rearrangement uses TRBV19 and TRBJ2-7; no definite D call. The CDR3 spans 13 residues. The germline V and J ends were trimmed by 5 bases and 4 bases, with 12 bases remaining between them. The germline CDR1 and CDR2 sequences are LNHDA and SQIVND (reference sequence). CDR3 loop: CASSGVMGYEQYF. CDR3 nucleotides: TGTGCCAGTAGTGGGGTTATGGGGTACGAGCAGTACTTC.

V and J are TRBV7-9 and TRBJ1-3; D remains unclear. The ends were cut back, 4 bases at V and 2 bases at J, with 6 bases in the middle. This CDR3 has 13 residues. CDR1 SEHNR and CDR2 FQNEAQ come from the germline V gene (reference sequence). CDR3 bases: TGTGCCAGCAGCTACGCCCCTGGAAACACCATATATTTT. Translating gives CASSYAPGNTIYF.

The J gene is TRBJ1-1, the V gene TRBV29-1; a weak D match, TRBD1 (5 bases). V dropped 2 bases and J dropped 3 bases, with 19 bases sitting between them. Germline lookup yields CDR1 SQVTM and CDR2 ANQGSEA. The CDR3 runs 16 residues. CDR3 DNA sequence: TGCAGCGTTGAACGGGCGTCAGGGTCAATGTACACTGAAGCTTTCTTT. Protein sequence: CSVERASGSMYTEAFF.

The chain recombines TRBV27 with TRBJ2-2; 10 bases map to TRBD2. The CDR3 extends over 18 amino acids. Per the germline V gene, CDR1 is MNHEY and CDR2 is SMNVEV (reference sequence). The V and J ends lost 5 bases and 2 bases, in that order; junction bases with no gene match: 11. The CDR3 nucleotides read TGTGCCAGCAGTCCCAGGGTAGCGGGGGGACCCAACACCGGGGAGCTGTTTTTT. As protein: CASSPRVAGGPNTGELFF.

The V and J genes are TRBV27 and TRBJ2-1; TRBD2 agrees at 8 bases. The V segment lost 4 bases and the J segment 2 bases; nucleotides outside the gene matches: 10. Germline CDR1 is MNHEY and CDR2 is SMNVEV (reference sequence). The CDR3 is 17 amino acids. CDR3 coding DNA: TGTGCCAGCAGTTCCCGGCGGGGGGTCGGACCCTACAATGAGCAGTTCTTC. Translated, it gives CASSSRRGVGPYNEQFF.

The chain joins TRBV28 to TRBJ2-1, with TRBD1 matching 8 bases. The germline V gene has CDR1 MDHEN and CDR2 SYDVKM. This CDR3 is built from 16 residues. The J segment lost 2 bases and the V segment lost 4 bases, leaving 7 bases of the junction unmatched. The DNA of the CDR3 is TGTGCCAGCAGTTACCGGACAGGGCCCCCCTACAATGAGCAGTTCTTC. Residues: CASSYRTGPPYNEQFF.

The chain combines TRBV5-1 with TRBJ1-2; 7 positions match TRBD1. The germline gives CDR1 SGHRS, CDR2 YFSETQ. The ends lost 2 bases at V and 6 bases at J; junction bases unmatched: 4. The CDR3 has 13 residues. This CDR3 is CASSFDRENGYTF. The CDR3 nucleotides are TGCGCCAGCAGCTTTGACAGGGAGAATGGCTACACCTTC. The entire variable domain, with the rest obtained from reference TRBV5-1 and TRBJ1-2, is as follows: KAGVTQTPRYLIKTRGQQVTLSCSPISGHRSVSWYQQTPGQGLQFLFEYFSETQRNKGNFPGRFSGRQFSNSRSEMNVSTLELGDSALYLCASSFDRENGYTFGSGTRLTVV.

The chain links TRBV2 to TRBJ2-7; D possibly corresponds to TRBD1 (5 bases). From germline, CDR1 is SNHLY and CDR2 FYNNEI. V lost 7 bases and J lost 4, with 17 bases in between. This CDR3 is built from 14 residues. The CDR3 region is CASKGSGQTYEQYF. The CDR3 DNA follows: TGTGCCAGCAAGGGGTCCGGGCAGACTTACGAGCAGTACTTC.

This chain links TRBV5-8 with TRBJ1-5; D gene ambiguous. V was cut by 4 bases and J by 2 bases, with 10 bases left in between. Germline assignment: CDR1 SGHTS and CDR2 YDEGEE. The CDR3 runs 14 residues. CDR3 in DNA: TGTGCCAGCAGCGCGGGTTTAGGCAATCAGCCCCAGCATTTT. Translating gives CASSAGLGNQPQHF.

This rearrangement joins TRBV2 to TRBJ2-7; D gene unclear. Germline V gene data show CDR1 as SNHLY and CDR2 as FYNNEI. CDR3 length: 15 amino acids. The V and J ends lost 2 bases and 3 bases respectively, with 14 bases between them. The CDR3, as DNA: TGTGCCAGCAGTGAATGGGCAGCCTTTCACTACGAGCAGTACTTC. Its translation: CASSEWAAFHYEQYF.

The chain carries TRBV4-3 and TRBJ2-7; D is possibly TRBD1 (5 bases). V lost 1 base and J lost 3, with 10 bases in between. CDR1 is LGHNA and CDR2 is YSLEER in the germline V gene. The CDR3 has 14 residues. The CDR3 bases are TGCGCCAGCAGCCAAGGAACTCAGGGCTACGAGCAGTACTTC. This gives the protein CASSQGTQGYEQYF.

The CDR3: CASSAPGGDTQYF. The CDR3, as DNA: TGTGCCAGCAGCGCCCCGGGGGGAGATACGCAGTATTTT. The rearrangement links TRBV11-2 to TRBJ2-3, with TRBD2 matching 7 bases. The CDR3 covers 13 residues. The trim removed 5 bases at V and 5 bases at J, leaving 4 bases unmatched. Germline-derived CDR1 and CDR2 are SGHAT and FQNNGV.

This clone was picked up a small number of times. The rearrangement links TRBV5-8 to TRBJ1-1; D is unresolved. This CDR3 has 14 residues. Germline values: CDR1 SGHTS, CDR2 YDEGEE. V lost 2 bases, J lost 2 bases, and 10 bases lay in between. CDR3 sequence (DNA): TGTGCCAGCAGCTTTGGCAGGACTAACACTGAAGCTTTCTTT. This translates into CASSFGRTNTEAFF.

The CDR3 loop is CSARRGDTEAFF. Here the CDR3 DNA reads TGCAGCGCCCGTCGGGGGGACACTGAAGCTTTCTTT. The chain recombines TRBV29-1 with TRBJ1-1; maybe TRBD1 (5 bases). CDR3 length: 12 amino acids. The germline gives CDR1 SQVTM, CDR2 ANQGSEA. The V gene lost 7 bases and the J gene lost 3 bases, with 12 bases spanning the gap.

In DNA, the CDR3 is TGTGCCAGCAGTGAATGGGGGAACCCCTATGGCTACACCTTC. It translates to CASSEWGNPYGYTF. The genes are TRBV6-1 and TRBJ1-2, with D tentatively TRBD1 (5 bases). The CDR3 contains 14 residues. Germline V gives CDR1 MNHNS, CDR2 SASEGT. V was pared by 2 bases and J by 4 bases, with 11 bases between.

V gene TRBV18 combines with J gene TRBJ1-2; 7 bases line up with TRBD1. The CDR3 consists of 12 residues. The V segment lost 3 bases and the J segment 6 bases; nucleotides outside the gene matches: 1. Germline V gene lookup returns CDR1 KGHSH and CDR2 LQKENI. CDR3 DNA sequence: TGTGCCAGCTCACCGGGGACAGATGGCTACACCTTC. This translates into CASSPGTDGYTF.

The CDR3 nucleotides read TGCAGCGTTGAAGGTGTATTGAACTATGGCTACACCTTC. Translation: CSVEGVLNYGYTF. The chain joins TRBV29-1 to TRBJ1-2; D is unclear. This CDR3 spans 13 amino acids. Trimming shortened V by 1 base and J by 2 bases, and 8 bases separated the two germline ends. Looked up from germline, CDR1 is SQVTM and CDR2 is ANQGSEA.

V gene TRBV11-2 combines with J gene TRBJ2-6; D uncertain. V was clipped by 4 bases and J by 10 bases, with 11 bases between them. The germline V gene encodes CDR1 SGHAT and CDR2 FQNNGV. CDR3 size: 13 residues. The CDR3 protein is CASSSQVGNVLTF. The CDR3 nucleotides read TGTGCCAGCAGCTCCCAGGTCGGTAACGTCCTGACTTTC.

This clone was observed once. The V and J genes are TRBV7-8 and TRBJ2-7, with TRBD2 identical over 10 bases. This CDR3 region has 17 residues. J lost 7 bases, V lost 0 bases, and 12 bases had no gene match. Germline CDR1 SGHVS, CDR2 FQNEAQ. CDR3 nucleotide sequence: TGTGCCAGCAGCTTAGCGAAACCGGGACTAGCGCCGAGGGAGCAGTACTTC. Its translation is CASSLAKPGLAPREQYF.

This clone was counted only a few times. The chain joins TRBV28 to TRBJ2-7; D not certain. Germline V gives CDR1 MDHEN, CDR2 SYDVKM. Trimming cost V 6 bases and J 0 bases, with 15 bases left between them. The CDR3 covers 15 residues. CDR3 loop: CASSLVGLGSYEQYF. The CDR3 nucleotides are TGTGCCAGCAGCTTAGTCGGGTTGGGCTCCTACGAGCAGTACTTC. The variable domain in full, with the rest retrieved from reference TRBV28 and TRBJ2-7, is DVKVTQSSRYLVKRTGEKVFLECVQDMDHENMFWYRQDPGLGLRLIYFSYDVKMKEKGDIPEGYSVSREKKERFSLILESASTNQTSMYLCASSLVGLGSYEQYFGPGTRLTVT.

V usage is TRBV27 and J usage is TRBJ2-5, with 8 bases lining up with TRBD1. The CDR3 loop spans 14 amino acids. The junction had 7 bases not matched to a gene; V was cut back by 6 bases and J by 4 bases. Germline-derived CDR1 and CDR2 are MNHEY and SMNVEV (reference sequence). The CDR3 loop is CASRRTGFSETQYF. The CDR3 DNA sequence: TGTGCCAGCAGGCGGACAGGGTTTTCAGAGACCCAGTACTTC.

The J gene is TRBJ1-6, the V gene TRBV7-2; TRBD1 matches at 8 bases. The CDR3 sequence is 14 residues long. Germline V CDR1 and CDR2: SGHTA, FQGNSA. V lost 4 bases and J lost 10; bases outside the gene matches: 6. CDR3 sequence reads: CASSSDRGRSPLHF. CDR3 DNA: TGTGCCAGCAGCTCCGACAGGGGCAGATCACCCCTCCACTTT.

J is TRBJ2-7 and V is TRBV7-8; D possibly corresponds to TRBD1 (5 bases). The CDR3 is 13 residues long. V shed 5 bases and J shed 5 bases, with 13 bases lying between them. CDR1 is SGHVS, CDR2 FQNEAQ, per germline. The chain's CDR3 is CASSQAQGNEQYF. Here the CDR3 DNA reads TGTGCCAGCAGCCAAGCGCAGGGAAACGAGCAGTACTTC.